This TCR beta chain was found in a study of cytomegalovirus exposure and HLA in healthy donors. The PCR used 60 Vbeta and 13 Jbeta primers. Clones were sequenced by immunoSEQ multiplex PCR, and TCRdb holds only the in-frame ones, with some missing. In the table there are hundreds of thousands of clones, about 80% of which are singletons. The table lists this clone with a few counts. Deletions cut 0 bases from V and 4 bases from J, with 14 bases between. The CDR3 contains 16 residues. Germline CDR1 SGHNT, CDR2 YYREEE (reference sequence). This receptor was taken from a woman in her sixties in good health and CMV-seropositive. Sample: PBMCs. V is TRBV5-4 and J is TRBJ1-3; weak D call: TRBD1 (5 bases). The CDR3: CASSLAGRGAGNTIYF. The DNA of the CDR3 is TGTGCCAGCAGCTTGGCGGGCCGCGGGGCGGGAAACACCATATATTTT.